This T cell receptor (beta chain) derives from a study of T cell responses to AZD1222 COVID-19 vaccine. Here immunoSEQ multiplex PCR was the method, and the copy in TCRdb shows in-frame clones only, minus some. The sample records 89,000 or so clones, around 85% being singletons. Germline-derived CDR1 and CDR2 are LNHDA and SQIVND (reference sequence). The CDR3 is made up of 13 amino acids. Trimming took off 3 bases at V and 8 bases at J, with 11 bases between the two ends. This sequence originates from an adult in good health. This chain joins TRBV19 and TRBJ1-5; TRBD1 might be the D (6 bases). Sample: peripheral blood, taken on day 0 of AZD1222 vaccination. The CDR3 sequence is CASSMVGGKPQHF. CDR3 nucleotides: TGTGCCAGTAGTATGGTGGGGGGCAAGCCCCAGCATTTT.